This T cell receptor (beta chain) was found in a study of beta chain features in type 1 diabetes. The overall study: Regarding age, gender and cell yields, patients proved similar to healthy donors. Broader study findings: In cDNA sequencing, cells with high TCR expression could be over-represented. Shorter TCRB CDR3s, moderately but significantly so, marked every one of the four CD4+ subsets in Type 1 diabetes patients. VDJ junctions in type 1 diabetes patients carried more deletions and fewer insertions.

Per germline, CDR1 MDHEN and CDR2 SYDVKM. The CDR3 is 19 residues long. V gave up 2 bases and J gave up 0 bases; unmatched junction bases: 5. Each sorted population was over 98% pure. This clone was counted only a few times. Its antigen is as yet unknown. Sequencing targeted expressed TCRB transcripts, as all isolated RNA had been reverse transcribed. Method: immunoSEQ multiplex PCR; TCRdb's copy keeps in-frame clones and lacks some. The table has about 710,000 clones, over 13% seen once. The specimen sequenced was naive CD4+ T cells from blood. The receptor was derived from a man aged 18 to 35 with type 1 diabetes. This chain connects TRBV28 to TRBJ2-4, with 15 bases aligning to TRBD2. The CDR3 DNA sequence: TGTGCCAGCAGTTTAGATGGACTAGCGGGGGGGAGAGCCAAAAACATTCAGTACTTC. Amino acid sequence: CASSLDGLAGGRAKNIQYF.